This entry describes one TCR beta chain. This sample is part of a study of blood T cell repertoires in COVID-19. Study-level background: PBMCs, B-cell-depleted T cells, or T cells were the source of the cDNA or gDNA that made up the material.

The CDR3 runs to 13 residues. Trimming cost V 9 bases and J 5 bases, with 16 bases left between them. Germline V gives CDR1 MDHEN, CDR2 SYDVKM. Study processing details: Amplification of reference gene primers was used by the study to estimate nucleated cell counts. Assay used: immunoSEQ multiplex PCR; TCRdb lists only in-frame clones, some missing. The DNA gave D and trimming, while V, J and clone size come from that table. The sample contains more than 95,000 clones, roughly 87% of which appear only once. Sequencing was carried out using peripheral blood. V is TRBV28 and J is TRBJ2-5, with D perhaps TRBD1 (6 bases). This sequence originates from a human donor in a cohort sampled during active COVID-19. The CDR3 here is CASSDGTLETQYF. The CDR3 DNA sequence: TGTGCCAGTTCTGATGGGACACTGGAGACCCAGTACTTC.